This T cell receptor (beta chain) appears in the sequencing data of a study of OX40 agonist ivuxolimab in advanced cancers. Overall study context: An agonistic anti-OX40 (CD134) antibody, ivuxolimab, was used to treat the patients. Subjects had a mean age of about 65 years, with a range of about 20 to 85; around 80% were male. Study findings and constraints: Among the lowest peripheral clonal expansion occurred in 0.1-3.0 mg/kg partial responders.

Repertoires were generated with immunoSEQ multiplex PCR, while TCRdb's copy carries only in-frame clones and drops some. The table lists 45,000 to 60,000 clones, about nine tenths of them singletons. This CDR3 contains 15 residues. The V gene lost 2 bases and the J gene lost 0 bases, with 8 bases spanning the gap. Germline V gene sequence: CDR1 ENHRY, CDR2 SYGVKD. Details on this clone: What it binds is not known.

The receptor was isolated from an adult with an advanced solid tumor such as melanoma, head and neck, liver or kidney cancer. The chain combines TRBV10-3 with TRBJ2-4; D not certain. The sample in question was CD4+ or CD8+ T cells sorted from blood, obtained in a trial of the OX40 agonist ivuxolimab. For the CDR3, the DNA is TGTGCCATCAGTGAGGGAGAAGTAGCCAAAAACATTCAGTACTTC. Protein product: CAISEGEVAKNIQYF.